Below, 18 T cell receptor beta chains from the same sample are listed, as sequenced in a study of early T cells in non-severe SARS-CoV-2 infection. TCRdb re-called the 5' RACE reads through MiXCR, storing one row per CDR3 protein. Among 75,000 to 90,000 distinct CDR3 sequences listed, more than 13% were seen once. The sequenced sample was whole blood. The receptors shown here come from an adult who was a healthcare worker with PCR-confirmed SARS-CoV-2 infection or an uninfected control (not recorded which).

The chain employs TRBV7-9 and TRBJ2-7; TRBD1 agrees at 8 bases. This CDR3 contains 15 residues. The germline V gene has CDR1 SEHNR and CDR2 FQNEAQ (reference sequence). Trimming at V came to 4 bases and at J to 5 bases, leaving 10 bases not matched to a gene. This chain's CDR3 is CASSSRGTGSHEQYF. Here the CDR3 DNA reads TGTGCCAGCAGCTCCAGGGGGACAGGATCCCACGAGCAGTACTTC.

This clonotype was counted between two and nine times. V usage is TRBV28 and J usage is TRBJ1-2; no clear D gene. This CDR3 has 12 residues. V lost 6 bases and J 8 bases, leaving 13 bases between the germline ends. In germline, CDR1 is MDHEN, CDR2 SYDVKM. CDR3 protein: CASRRTLGGYTF. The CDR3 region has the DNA TGTGCCAGCAGAAGGACTTTGGGCGGCTACACCTTC.

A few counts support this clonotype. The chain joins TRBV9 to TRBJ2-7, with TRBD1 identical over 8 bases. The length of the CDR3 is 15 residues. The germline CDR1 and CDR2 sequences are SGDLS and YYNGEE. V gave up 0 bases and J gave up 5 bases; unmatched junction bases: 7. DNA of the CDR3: TGTGCCAGCAGCGTAGATTCAGGGGGCTTGAACGAGCAGTACTTC. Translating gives CASSVDSGGLNEQYF.

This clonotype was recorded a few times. The CDR3 DNA reads as TGTGCCAGCAGTTACGCTGAGGCCCATGAGCAGTTCTTC. Translated, it gives CASSYAEAHEQFF. The chain couples TRBV6-6 to TRBJ2-1; D is ambiguous. Germline values: CDR1 MNHNY, CDR2 SVGAGI (reference sequence). The CDR3 runs 13 residues. The V and J ends lost 2 bases and 8 bases respectively, with 10 bases between them.

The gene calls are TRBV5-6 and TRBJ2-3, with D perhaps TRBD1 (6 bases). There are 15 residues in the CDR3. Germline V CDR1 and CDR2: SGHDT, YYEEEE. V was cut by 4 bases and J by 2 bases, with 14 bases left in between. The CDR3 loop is CASSTIQGFTDTQYF. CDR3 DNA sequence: TGTGCCAGCAGCACCATACAGGGTTTCACAGATACGCAGTATTTT.

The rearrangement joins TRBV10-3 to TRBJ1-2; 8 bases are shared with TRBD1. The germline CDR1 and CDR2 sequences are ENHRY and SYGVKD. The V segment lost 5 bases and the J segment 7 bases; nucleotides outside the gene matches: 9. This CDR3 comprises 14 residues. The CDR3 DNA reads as TGTGCCATCAGTTATGGACAGGGTGATTTTGGCTACACCTTC. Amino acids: CAISYGQGDFGYTF.

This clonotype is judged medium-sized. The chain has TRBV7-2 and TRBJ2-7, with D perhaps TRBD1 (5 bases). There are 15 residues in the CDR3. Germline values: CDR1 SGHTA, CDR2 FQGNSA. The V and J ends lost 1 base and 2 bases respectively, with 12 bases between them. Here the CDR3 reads CASSLGLGRTYEQYF. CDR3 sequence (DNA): TGTGCCAGCAGCTTAGGGCTGGGGCGGACCTACGAGCAGTACTTC.

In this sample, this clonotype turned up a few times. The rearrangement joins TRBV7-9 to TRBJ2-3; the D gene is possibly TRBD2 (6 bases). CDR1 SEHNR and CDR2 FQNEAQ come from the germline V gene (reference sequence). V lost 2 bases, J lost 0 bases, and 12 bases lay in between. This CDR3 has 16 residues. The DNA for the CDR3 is TGTGCCAGCAGCTTAAAAACCGGACTAAGCACAGATACGCAGTATTTT. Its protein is CASSLKTGLSTDTQYF.

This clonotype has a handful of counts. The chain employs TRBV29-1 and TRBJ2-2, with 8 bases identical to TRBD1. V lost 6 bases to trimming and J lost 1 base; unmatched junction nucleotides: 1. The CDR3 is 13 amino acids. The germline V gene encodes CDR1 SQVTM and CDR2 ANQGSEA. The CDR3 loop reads CSVDRGNTGELFF. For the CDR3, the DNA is TGCAGCGTAGACAGGGGGAACACCGGGGAGCTGTTTTTT.

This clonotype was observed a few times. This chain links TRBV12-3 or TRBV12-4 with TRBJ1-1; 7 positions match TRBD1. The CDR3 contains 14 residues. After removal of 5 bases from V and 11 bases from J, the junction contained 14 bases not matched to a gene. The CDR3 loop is CASSRQGGGPVAFF. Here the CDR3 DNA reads TGTGCCAGCAGTAGACAGGGAGGGGGGCCTGTGGCTTTCTTT.

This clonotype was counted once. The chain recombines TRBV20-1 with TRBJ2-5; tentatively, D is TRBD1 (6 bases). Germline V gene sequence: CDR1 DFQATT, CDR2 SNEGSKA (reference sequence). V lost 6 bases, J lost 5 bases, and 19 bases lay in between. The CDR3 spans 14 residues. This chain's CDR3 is CSASIQGSGETQYF. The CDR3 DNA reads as TGCAGTGCGAGCATACAGGGTTCGGGCGAGACCCAGTACTTC.

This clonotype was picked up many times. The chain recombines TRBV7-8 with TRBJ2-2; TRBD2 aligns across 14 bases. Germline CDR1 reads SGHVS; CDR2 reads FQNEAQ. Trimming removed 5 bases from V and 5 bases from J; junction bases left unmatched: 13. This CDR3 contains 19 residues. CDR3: CASSVRLAGGNFGTGELFF. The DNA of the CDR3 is TGTGCCAGCAGCGTCAGACTAGCGGGAGGGAATTTTGGGACCGGGGAGCTGTTTTTT.

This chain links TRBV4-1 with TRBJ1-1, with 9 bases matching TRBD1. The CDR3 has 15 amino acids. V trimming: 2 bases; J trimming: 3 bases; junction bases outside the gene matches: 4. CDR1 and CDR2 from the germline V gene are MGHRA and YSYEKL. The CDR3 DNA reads TGCGCCAGCAGCCAACCAGGACAGGGGTACACTGAAGCTTTCTTT. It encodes CASSQPGQGYTEAFF.

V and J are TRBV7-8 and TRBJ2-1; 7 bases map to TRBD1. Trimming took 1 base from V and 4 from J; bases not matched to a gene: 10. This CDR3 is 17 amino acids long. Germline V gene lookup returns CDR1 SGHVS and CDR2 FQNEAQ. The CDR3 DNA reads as TGTGCCAGCAGCTTAGGAGGGACAGCCCTTAATTACAATGAGCAGTTCTTC. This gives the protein CASSLGGTALNYNEQFF.

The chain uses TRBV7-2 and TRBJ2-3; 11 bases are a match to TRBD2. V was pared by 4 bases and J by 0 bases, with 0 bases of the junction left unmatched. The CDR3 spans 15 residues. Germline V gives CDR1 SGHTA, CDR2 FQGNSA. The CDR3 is CASSSSGRSTDTQYF. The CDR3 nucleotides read TGTGCCAGCAGCTCTAGCGGGAGGAGCACAGATACGCAGTATTTT.

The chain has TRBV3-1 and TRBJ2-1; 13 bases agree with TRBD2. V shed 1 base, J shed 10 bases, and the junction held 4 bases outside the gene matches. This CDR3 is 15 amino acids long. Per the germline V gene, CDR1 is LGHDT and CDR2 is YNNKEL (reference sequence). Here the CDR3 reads CASSQGLAGGREQFF. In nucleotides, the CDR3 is TGTGCCAGCAGCCAAGGACTAGCGGGAGGCCGCGAGCAGTTCTTC.

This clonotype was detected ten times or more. CDR3 DNA sequence: TGTGCCAGCAGCGAAATGGGGTTTTCACCCCTCCACTTT. It translates to CASSEMGFSPLHF. The chain combines TRBV6-5 with TRBJ1-6; D not resolved. The CDR3 totals 13 residues. Germline CDR1 and CDR2: MNHEY and SVGAGI. The V and J ends lost 6 bases and 9 bases respectively, with 12 bases between them.

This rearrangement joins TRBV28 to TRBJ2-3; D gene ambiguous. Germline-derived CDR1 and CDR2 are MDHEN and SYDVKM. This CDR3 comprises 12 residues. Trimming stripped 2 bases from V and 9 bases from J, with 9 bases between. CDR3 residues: CASSLKWSTQYF. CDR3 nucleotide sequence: TGTGCCAGCAGTTTAAAATGGAGCACGCAGTATTTT.